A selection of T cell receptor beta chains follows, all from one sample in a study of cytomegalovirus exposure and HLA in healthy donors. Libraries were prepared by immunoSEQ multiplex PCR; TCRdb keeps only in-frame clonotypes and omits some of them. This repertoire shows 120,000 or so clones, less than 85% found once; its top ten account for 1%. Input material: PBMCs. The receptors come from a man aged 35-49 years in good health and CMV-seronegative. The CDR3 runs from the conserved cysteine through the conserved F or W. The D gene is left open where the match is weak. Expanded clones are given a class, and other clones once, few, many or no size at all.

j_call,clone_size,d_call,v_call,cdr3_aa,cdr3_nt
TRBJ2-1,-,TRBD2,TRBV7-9,CASSSKLAGVNNEQFF,TGTGCCAGCAGCTCCAAACTAGCGGGAGTGAACAATGAGCAGTTCTTC
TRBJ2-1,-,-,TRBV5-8,CASLRRHNEQFF,TGTGCCAGCCTCCGGCGGCACAATGAGCAGTTCTTC
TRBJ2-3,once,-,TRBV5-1,CASSLSRITDTQYF,TGCGCCAGCAGCTTGTCGCGGATCACAGATACGCAGTATTTT
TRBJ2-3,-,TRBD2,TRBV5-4,CASSLLLAGTDTQYF,TGTGCCAGCAGCTTGCTACTAGCGGGAACAGATACGCAGTATTTT
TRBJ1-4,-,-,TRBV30,CASQGPATNEKLFF,TGTGCCAGCCAGGGCCCCGCAACTAATGAAAAACTGTTTTTT
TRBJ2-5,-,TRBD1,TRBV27,CASSSGQGALMETQYF,TGTGCCAGCAGTTCTGGACAGGGGGCTCTGATGGAGACCCAGTACTTC
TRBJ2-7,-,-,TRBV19,CASSLGGREQYF,TGTGCCAGTAGCCTCGGAGGGCGCGAGCAGTACTTC
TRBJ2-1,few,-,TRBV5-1,CASSLLLATPQDEQFF,TGCGCCAGCAGCTTGTTGCTTGCGACCCCCCAGGATGAGCAGTTCTTC
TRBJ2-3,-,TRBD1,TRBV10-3,CAIRRDRISTDTQYF,TGTGCCATAAGACGGGACAGAATTAGCACAGATACGCAGTATTTT
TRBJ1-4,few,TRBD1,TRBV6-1,CASSEGTGIGEKLFF,TGTGCCAGCAGTGAGGGGACAGGGATTGGTGAAAAACTGTTTTTT
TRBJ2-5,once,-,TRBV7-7,CASSQVGETQYF,TGTGCCAGCAGCCAGGTTGGGGAGACCCAGTACTTC
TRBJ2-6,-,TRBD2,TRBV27,CASSLARVVSGRAYGANVLTF,TGTGCCAGCAGCCTAGCCCGAGTTGTTAGCGGGAGGGCCTATGGGGCCAACGTCCTGACTTTC
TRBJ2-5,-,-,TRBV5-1,CASSFAGSETQYF,TGCGCCAGCAGCTTCGCGGGGTCAGAGACCCAGTACTTC
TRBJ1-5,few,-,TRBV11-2,CASSVSSNQPQHF,TGTGCCAGCAGCGTCTCTAGCAATCAGCCCCAGCATTTT
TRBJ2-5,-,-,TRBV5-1,CASSHGGGRGETQYF,TGCGCCAGCAGCCATGGGGGGGGCCGGGGGGAGACCCAGTACTTC